Listed below are T cell receptor beta chains from one sample, sequenced in a study of metastatic and nonmetastatic thyroid tumors. MiXCR re-clonotyped the PCR reads for TCRdb. The table lists tens of thousands of clones, roughly 15% of them singletons, with approximately 15% in the top ten. The sample was blood. All receptors come from a male donor with papillary thyroid cancer or a benign thyroid nodule (not recorded which). Some clones in this sample may be carry-over from other donors' samples. The CDR3 runs from the conserved cysteine through the conserved F or W. Each record gives: J gene, V gene, clone size, D gene, CDR3 protein, CDR3 DNA. The D gene is left open where the match is weak. Clone size, where shown, is once, few, many, or a class for clones that have expanded.

j_call: TRBJ1-1; v_call: TRBV27; clone_size: many; d_call: NA; cdr3_aa: CASSPEMGGLNTEAFF; cdr3_nt: TGTGCCAGCAGTCCCGAAATGGGGGGATTGAACACTGAAGCTTTCTTT
j_call: TRBJ2-7; v_call: TRBV4-2; clone_size: many; d_call: NA; cdr3_aa: CASSQEFEGVGEQYF; cdr3_nt: TGTGCCAGCAGCCAAGAGTTCGAAGGGGTTGGCGAGCAGTACTTC
j_call: TRBJ2-3; v_call: TRBV20-1; clone_size: many; d_call: NA; cdr3_aa: CSAKVSTDTQYF; cdr3_nt: TGCAGTGCCAAGGTTAGCACAGATACGCAGTATTTT
j_call: TRBJ1-4; v_call: TRBV19; clone_size: many; d_call: NA; cdr3_aa: CASTRTGTGATNEKLFF; cdr3_nt: TGTGCCAGTACCCGGACGGGTACGGGAGCAACTAATGAAAAACTGTTTTTT
j_call: TRBJ2-7; v_call: TRBV6-5; clone_size: medium-sized; d_call: TRBD2; cdr3_aa: CASSYSSGVYEQYF; cdr3_nt: TGTGCCAGCAGTTACTCTAGCGGGGTATACGAGCAGTACTTC
j_call: TRBJ1-5; v_call: TRBV19; clone_size: many; d_call: NA; cdr3_aa: CASSIVADPNQPQHF; cdr3_nt: TGTGCCAGTAGTATAGTGGCAGACCCCAATCAGCCCCAGCATTTT
j_call: TRBJ2-1; v_call: TRBV20-1; clone_size: many; d_call: TRBD2; cdr3_aa: CSASPSGSGLNEQFF; cdr3_nt: TGCAGTGCTAGCCCCAGCGGGAGCGGTTTGAATGAGCAGTTCTTC
j_call: TRBJ2-1; v_call: TRBV3-1; clone_size: many; d_call: TRBD2; cdr3_aa: CASSQGLAYNEQFF; cdr3_nt: TGTGCCAGCAGCCAAGGACTAGCGTACAATGAGCAGTTCTTC
j_call: TRBJ2-1; v_call: TRBV20-1; clone_size: NA; d_call: NA; cdr3_aa: CSATGGGGSWDEQFF; cdr3_nt: TGCAGTGCTACCGGGGGCGGCGGGAGCTGGGATGAGCAGTTCTTT
j_call: TRBJ2-1; v_call: TRBV5-6; clone_size: many; d_call: NA; cdr3_aa: CASGANYNEQFF; cdr3_nt: TGTGCCAGCGGGGCGAACTACAATGAGCAGTTCTTC
j_call: TRBJ2-7; v_call: TRBV7-3; clone_size: many; d_call: NA; cdr3_aa: CASSLAGWSEQYF; cdr3_nt: TGTGCCAGCAGCTTAGCAGGGTGGAGCGAGCAGTACTTC
j_call: TRBJ2-5; v_call: TRBV12-3/TRBV12-4; clone_size: many; d_call: TRBD2; cdr3_aa: CASSSLLTSGGAETQYF; cdr3_nt: TGTGCCAGCAGTTCCCTTTTGACTAGCGGGGGGGCGGAGACCCAGTACTTC
j_call: TRBJ2-2; v_call: TRBV7-9; clone_size: NA; d_call: NA; cdr3_aa: CASSLTSGEGELFF; cdr3_nt: TGTGCCAGCAGCTTAACCAGTGGGGAGGGGGAGCTGTTTTTT
j_call: TRBJ2-3; v_call: TRBV14; clone_size: NA; d_call: TRBD2; cdr3_aa: CASSQERLNSGRVPTTDTQYF; cdr3_nt: TGCGCCAGCAGCCAAGAACGGCTTAATAGCGGGAGGGTCCCCACCACAGATACGCAGTATTTT
j_call: TRBJ2-1; v_call: TRBV6-1; clone_size: many; d_call: TRBD2; cdr3_aa: CASSSNGAGGRNEQFF; cdr3_nt: TGTGCCAGCAGCTCCAATGGGGCGGGAGGCCGCAATGAGCAGTTCTTC
j_call: TRBJ2-7; v_call: TRBV5-6; clone_size: many; d_call: TRBD1; cdr3_aa: CASSPGTGKFPNSYEQYF; cdr3_nt: TGTGCCAGCAGCCCTGGGACAGGAAAATTCCCAAATTCCTACGAGCAGTACTTC
j_call: TRBJ1-5; v_call: TRBV28; clone_size: many; d_call: NA; cdr3_aa: CASSHPTGLGQPQHF; cdr3_nt: TGTGCCAGCAGCCACCCCACAGGGCTGGGTCAGCCCCAGCATTTT
j_call: TRBJ2-7; v_call: TRBV13; clone_size: many; d_call: TRBD1; cdr3_aa: CASSQRQGNEQYF; cdr3_nt: TGTGCCAGCAGCCAAAGACAGGGGAACGAGCAGTACTTC
j_call: TRBJ1-4; v_call: TRBV30; clone_size: many; d_call: NA; cdr3_aa: CAWSRVSTNEKLFF; cdr3_nt: TGTGCCTGGAGCCGTGTCTCAACTAATGAAAAACTGTTTTTT
j_call: TRBJ2-6; v_call: TRBV9; clone_size: many; d_call: NA; cdr3_aa: CASSVGWFGSGANVLTF; cdr3_nt: TGTGCCAGCAGCGTAGGTTGGTTTGGCTCTGGGGCCAACGTCCTGACTTTC
j_call: TRBJ1-1; v_call: TRBV18; clone_size: many; d_call: NA; cdr3_aa: CASSPGGGEAFF; cdr3_nt: TGTGCCAGCTCACCCGGTGGGGGTGAAGCTTTCTTT
j_call: TRBJ1-5; v_call: TRBV12-3/TRBV12-4; clone_size: many; d_call: NA; cdr3_aa: CASRDDGQPQHF; cdr3_nt: TGTGCCAGCAGGGATGACGGCCAGCCCCAGCATTTT
j_call: TRBJ2-1; v_call: TRBV6-1; clone_size: many; d_call: TRBD2; cdr3_aa: CASSRTGTSGSEQFF; cdr3_nt: TGTGCCAGTAGCCGGACCGGGACTAGCGGGAGTGAGCAGTTCTTC
j_call: TRBJ2-3; v_call: TRBV6-4; clone_size: medium-sized; d_call: TRBD2; cdr3_aa: CASSERGGTDTQYF; cdr3_nt: TGTGCCAGCAGTGAGCGGGGGGGCACAGATACGCAGTATTTT
j_call: TRBJ2-7; v_call: TRBV6-2/TRBV6-3; clone_size: medium-sized; d_call: TRBD1; cdr3_aa: CASSPRDRLSEQYF; cdr3_nt: TGTGCCAGCAGTCCCCGGGACAGGCTGAGCGAGCAGTACTTC
j_call: TRBJ1-1; v_call: TRBV29-1; clone_size: many; d_call: NA; cdr3_aa: CTAIIGNTEAFF; cdr3_nt: TGCACCGCCATTATTGGGAACACTGAAGCTTTCTTT
j_call: TRBJ2-2; v_call: TRBV11-2; clone_size: many; d_call: TRBD2; cdr3_aa: CASSPGLAGVSTGELFF; cdr3_nt: TGTGCCAGCAGCCCGGGACTAGCGGGAGTGAGCACCGGGGAGCTGTTTTTT
j_call: TRBJ1-2; v_call: TRBV27; clone_size: many; d_call: NA; cdr3_aa: CASSPSSGLNGYTF; cdr3_nt: TGTGCCAGCAGTCCGAGTAGTGGTTTGAATGGCTACACCTTC
j_call: TRBJ2-7; v_call: TRBV10-3; clone_size: many; d_call: TRBD2; cdr3_aa: CAISDQREGLHEQYF; cdr3_nt: TGTGCCATCAGTGATCAGCGGGAGGGCCTACACGAGCAGTACTTC
j_call: TRBJ2-1; v_call: TRBV7-2; clone_size: many; d_call: NA; cdr3_aa: CASSLGNGWSYNEQFF; cdr3_nt: TGTGCCAGCAGCTTAGGAAACGGATGGTCCTACAATGAGCAGTTCTTC
j_call: TRBJ2-3; v_call: TRBV18; clone_size: many; d_call: NA; cdr3_aa: CASSSQGTITDTQYF; cdr3_nt: TGTGCCAGCTCATCCCAGGGAACAATCACAGATACGCAGTATTTT
j_call: TRBJ1-1; v_call: TRBV9; clone_size: many; d_call: NA; cdr3_aa: CASSPAGLNTEAFF; cdr3_nt: TGTGCCAGCAGCCCGGCGGGCCTGAACACTGAAGCTTTCTTT
j_call: TRBJ2-5; v_call: TRBV3-1; clone_size: many; d_call: TRBD1; cdr3_aa: CASHLGTGRQETQYF; cdr3_nt: TGTGCCAGCCACCTCGGGACAGGGCGGCAAGAGACCCAGTACTTC
j_call: TRBJ1-2; v_call: TRBV30; clone_size: medium-sized; d_call: NA; cdr3_aa: CAWSPGGGEYYGYTF; cdr3_nt: TGTGCCTGGAGCCCCGGCGGGGGCGAATACTATGGCTACACCTTC
j_call: TRBJ2-7; v_call: TRBV6-5; clone_size: medium-sized; d_call: TRBD1; cdr3_aa: CASSYSYGQGNARAYEQYF; cdr3_nt: TGTGCCAGCAGTTACTCCTACGGACAGGGTAACGCCCGTGCCTACGAGCAGTACTTC
j_call: TRBJ2-1; v_call: TRBV19; clone_size: few; d_call: TRBD2; cdr3_aa: CASIGLAGGVNEQFF; cdr3_nt: TGTGCCAGTATCGGACTAGCGGGAGGTGTGAATGAGCAGTTCTTC
j_call: TRBJ1-2; v_call: TRBV28; clone_size: few; d_call: TRBD1; cdr3_aa: CASSLVSFGQGYGYTF; cdr3_nt: TGTGCCAGCAGTTTAGTGTCCTTTGGACAGGGGTATGGCTACACCTTC
j_call: TRBJ2-7; v_call: TRBV28; clone_size: medium-sized; d_call: NA; cdr3_aa: CASSSPTGKDIGSYFDYEQYF; cdr3_nt: TGTGCCAGCAGTTCCCCCACAGGGAAAGATATTGGAAGCTACTTTGACTACGAGCAGTACTTC
j_call: TRBJ2-2; v_call: TRBV7-9; clone_size: many; d_call: NA; cdr3_aa: CASSPRGGNTGELFF; cdr3_nt: TGTGCCAGCAGCCCCAGGGGGGGGAACACCGGGGAGCTGTTTTTT
j_call: TRBJ1-6; v_call: TRBV4-2; clone_size: many; d_call: NA; cdr3_aa: CASSQVQGETNSPLHF; cdr3_nt: TGTGCCAGCAGCCAAGTACAGGGTGAGACGAATTCACCCCTCCACTTT
j_call: TRBJ1-1; v_call: TRBV19; clone_size: many; d_call: NA; cdr3_aa: CASSINRNTEAFF; cdr3_nt: TGTGCCAGTAGTATAAACAGGAACACTGAAGCTTTCTTT
j_call: TRBJ2-1; v_call: TRBV5-1; clone_size: NA; d_call: TRBD2; cdr3_aa: CASRRLAGNNEQFF; cdr3_nt: TGCGCCAGCAGAAGGCTAGCGGGTAACAATGAGCAGTTCTTC
j_call: TRBJ1-6; v_call: TRBV10-1; clone_size: many; d_call: NA; cdr3_aa: CASSHAPPANSYNSPLHF; cdr3_nt: TGCGCCAGCAGTCACGCCCCCCCGGCGAACTCCTATAATTCACCCCTCCACTTT
j_call: TRBJ2-7; v_call: TRBV7-6; clone_size: NA; d_call: NA; cdr3_aa: CAWPPVYRIYEQYF; cdr3_nt: TGTGCCTGGCCTCCCGTTTATCGGATCTACGAGCAGTACTTC
j_call: TRBJ2-5; v_call: TRBV5-5; clone_size: many; d_call: TRBD2; cdr3_aa: CASSLGLASQETQYF; cdr3_nt: TGTGCCAGCAGCTTGGGACTAGCGTCCCAAGAGACCCAGTACTTC
j_call: TRBJ1-2; v_call: TRBV7-3; clone_size: many; d_call: NA; cdr3_aa: CASSPAGGHYGYTF; cdr3_nt: TGTGCCAGCAGCCCCGCGGGGGGTCACTATGGCTACACCTTC
j_call: TRBJ2-7; v_call: TRBV10-3; clone_size: many; d_call: NA; cdr3_aa: CAGGEGTEQYF; cdr3_nt: TGTGCCGGTGGTGAAGGGACGGAGCAGTACTTC
j_call: TRBJ2-3; v_call: TRBV5-1; clone_size: many; d_call: TRBD1; cdr3_aa: CASSWGTGDSTDTQYF; cdr3_nt: TGCGCCAGCAGCTGGGGGACAGGGGATAGCACAGATACGCAGTATTTT
j_call: TRBJ1-1; v_call: TRBV6-1; clone_size: many; d_call: NA; cdr3_aa: CASTRIGNTEAFF; cdr3_nt: TGTGCCAGCACCCGAATAGGGAACACTGAAGCTTTCTTT
j_call: TRBJ2-1; v_call: TRBV10-1; clone_size: few; d_call: NA; cdr3_aa: CASSARGSGYNEQFF; cdr3_nt: TGCGCCAGCAGCGCCAGGGGATCGGGTTACAATGAGCAGTTCTTC
j_call: TRBJ1-3; v_call: TRBV28; clone_size: many; d_call: NA; cdr3_aa: CASSFGRVSGNTIYF; cdr3_nt: TGTGCCAGCAGTTTCGGCCGGGTCTCTGGAAACACCATATATTTT
j_call: TRBJ2-1; v_call: TRBV20-1; clone_size: many; d_call: NA; cdr3_aa: CSARLENEQFF; cdr3_nt: TGCAGTGCTAGACTAGAGAATGAGCAGTTCTTC
j_call: TRBJ2-7; v_call: TRBV25-1; clone_size: many; d_call: NA; cdr3_aa: CASSEPNVPPYEQYF; cdr3_nt: TGTGCCAGCAGTGAGCCTAACGTGCCACCCTACGAGCAGTACTTC
j_call: TRBJ2-3; v_call: TRBV27; clone_size: NA; d_call: TRBD2; cdr3_aa: CAISLAGGSDTQYF; cdr3_nt: TGTGCCATCAGTTTAGCGGGAGGCTCAGATACGCAGTATTTT
j_call: TRBJ1-2; v_call: TRBV29-1; clone_size: many; d_call: TRBD1; cdr3_aa: CSVRSGTDYTF; cdr3_nt: TGCAGCGTACGGTCCGGGACAGACTACACCTTC